This TCR beta chain was profiled in a study of shared clonotypes between healthy human individuals. Profiled with immunoSEQ multiplex PCR; TCRdb holds only in-frame clones, not every one. The data hold roughly 1,100,000 clones, with more than 60% observed a single time. The CDR3 consists of 14 residues. V shed 5 bases, J shed 8 bases, and the junction held 7 bases outside the gene matches. The V gene's germline CDR1 is MDHEN and CDR2 SYDVKM. The material sequenced was memory CD4+ T cells sorted from blood. Subset described: CD45RA-negative fraction. The rearrangement uses TRBV28 and TRBJ2-1; 9 bases are shared with TRBD1. The sequence was collected from a man aged 18 to 29 in good health. The CDR3 is CASSAGQGRDEQFF. In nucleotides, the CDR3 is TGTGCCAGCAGTGCGGGACAGGGAAGGGATGAGCAGTTCTTC.